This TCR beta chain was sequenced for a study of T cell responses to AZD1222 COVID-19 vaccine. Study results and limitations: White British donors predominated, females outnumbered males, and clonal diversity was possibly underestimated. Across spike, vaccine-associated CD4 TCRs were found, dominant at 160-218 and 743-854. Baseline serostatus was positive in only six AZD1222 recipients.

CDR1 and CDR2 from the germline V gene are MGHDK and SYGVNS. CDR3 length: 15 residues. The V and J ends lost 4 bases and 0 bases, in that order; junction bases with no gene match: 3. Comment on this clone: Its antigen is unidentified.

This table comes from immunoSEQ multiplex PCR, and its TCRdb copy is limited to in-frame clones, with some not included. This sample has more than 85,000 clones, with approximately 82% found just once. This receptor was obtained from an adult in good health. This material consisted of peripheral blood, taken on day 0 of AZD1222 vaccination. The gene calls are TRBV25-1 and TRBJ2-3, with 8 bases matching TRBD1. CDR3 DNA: TGTGCCAGCAGTGGACAGGGGCCCAGCACAGATACGCAGTATTTT. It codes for CASSGQGPSTDTQYF.